This record covers a single TCR beta chain. What it binds is unknown. These data come from a study of shared clonotypes between healthy human individuals. Overall study results and limits: Unshared clonotypes carried lower generation probabilities than those common to all four donors. On the whole, naive subsets had larger estimated richness than memory subsets had. Sampling covered nothing but blood. Tissue TCR repertoires likely differ from those found in blood.

Per the original data handling: ImmunoSEQ output lacked quality scores and full-length reads, limiting matched filtering. The table came from immunoSEQ multiplex PCR; TCRdb's copy has only in-frame clones and leaves some out. From that table come the V and J calls and clone size; the DNA was used to work out D and trimming. Here the sample spans some 200,000 clones, over 80% being singletons. Germline CDR1 SGHRS, CDR2 YFSETQ. V was trimmed by 1 base and J by 0 bases, leaving 2 bases between them. The CDR3 consists of 13 residues. Sample: naive CD4+ T cells sorted from blood. Subset noted: CD45RA+ positively selected. The source is a woman between 25 and 40 years old in good health. J is TRBJ1-5 and V is TRBV5-1; unclear D gene. CDR3 DNA sequence: TGCGCCAGCAGCTTGCATAGCAATCAGCCCCAGCATTTT. The encoded protein is CASSLHSNQPQHF.